This T cell receptor beta chain emerged from a study of T cells after yellow fever vaccination. This clonotype was detected ten times or more. The CDR3 contains 13 residues. Germline trimming cut 3 bases from V and 4 bases from J; bases unmatched to any gene: 3. Per germline, CDR1 SGHRS and CDR2 YFSETQ. One entry per CDR3 protein results from TCRdb running MiXCR on the 5' RACE reads. In the table there are over 110,000 distinct CDR3 sequences, 7% to 9% of which are singletons. The chain combines TRBV5-1 with TRBJ2-7, with 8 bases fitting TRBD1. Sequencing used CD4+ T cells sorted from PBMCs, obtained 5 days after the yellow fever booster vaccination. The clonotype originates from a man aged 25 to 45 who received the YFV17D yellow fever vaccine. The CDR3 DNA sequence: TGCGCCAGCAGCTGGGACAGGAGTTACGAGCAGTACTTC. This gives the protein CASSWDRSYEQYF.